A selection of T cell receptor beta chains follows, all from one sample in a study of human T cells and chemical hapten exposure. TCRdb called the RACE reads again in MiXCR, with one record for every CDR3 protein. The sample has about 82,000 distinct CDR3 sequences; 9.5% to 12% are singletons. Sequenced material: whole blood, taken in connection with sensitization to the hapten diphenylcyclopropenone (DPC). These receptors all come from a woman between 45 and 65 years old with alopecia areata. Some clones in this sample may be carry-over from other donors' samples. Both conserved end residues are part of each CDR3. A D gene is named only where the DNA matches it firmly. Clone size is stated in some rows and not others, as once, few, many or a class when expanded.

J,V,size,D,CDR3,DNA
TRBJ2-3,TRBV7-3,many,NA,CASSLWRADTQYF,TGTGCCAGCAGCTTATGGAGGGCTGATACGCAGTATTTT
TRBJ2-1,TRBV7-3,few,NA,CASSLTVSFFYNEQFF,TGTGCCAGCAGCTTAACGGTTAGCTTTTTCTACAATGAGCAGTTCTTC
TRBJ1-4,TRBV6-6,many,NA,CASSPKGGTATNEKLFF,TGTGCCAGCAGTCCCAAAGGCGGGACGGCAACTAATGAAAAACTGTTTTTT
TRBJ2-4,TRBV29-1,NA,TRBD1,CSVGHRGLDIQYF,TGCAGCGTTGGGCACAGGGGGCTCGACATTCAGTACTTC
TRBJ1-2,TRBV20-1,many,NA,CSASQGYGYTF,TGCAGTGCTTCTCAGGGGTATGGCTACACCTTC
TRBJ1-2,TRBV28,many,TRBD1,CASSQGTGKYGYTF,TGTGCCAGCAGTCAGGGGACAGGGAAATATGGCTACACCTTC
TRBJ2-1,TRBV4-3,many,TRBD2,CASFRAWASGSLNEQFF,TGCGCCAGCTTCCGGGCGTGGGCTAGCGGATCACTAAATGAGCAGTTCTTC
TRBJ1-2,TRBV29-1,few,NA,CSVGAGTYYGYTF,TGCAGCGTTGGGGCGGGGACGTATTATGGCTACACCTTC
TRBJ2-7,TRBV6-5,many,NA,CASSYVPGPGYEQYF,TGTGCCAGCAGTTACGTTCCGGGACCGGGTTACGAGCAGTACTTC
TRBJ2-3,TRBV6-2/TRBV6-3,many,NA,CASSYTGTVTDTQYF,TGTGCCAGCAGTTACACAGGGACCGTCACAGATACGCAGTATTTT
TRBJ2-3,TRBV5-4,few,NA,CASSPDYGGAPQYF,TGTGCCAGCAGCCCGGACTATGGAGGGGCCCCGCAGTATTTT
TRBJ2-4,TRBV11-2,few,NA,CASSLDLAPLVPKNIQYF,TGTGCCAGCAGCTTAGATCTTGCCCCGCTTGTGCCCAAAAACATTCAGTACTTC
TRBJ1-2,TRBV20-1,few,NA,CSARVADNYGYTF,TGCAGTGCTAGAGTAGCCGATAACTATGGCTACACCTTC
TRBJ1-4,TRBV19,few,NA,CASSTHRDRANEKLFF,TGTGCCAGTAGTACCCACCGGGACCGGGCTAATGAAAAACTGTTTTTT
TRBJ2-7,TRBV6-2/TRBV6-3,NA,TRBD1,CASSYSGQASYEQYF,TGTGCCAGCAGTTACTCGGGACAGGCCTCCTACGAGCAGTACTTC
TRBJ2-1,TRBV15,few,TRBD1,CATSWDSSYNEQFF,TGTGCCACCAGCTGGGACAGTTCCTACAATGAGCAGTTCTTC
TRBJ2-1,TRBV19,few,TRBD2,CASSTTSGSAYNEQFF,TGTGCCAGTAGTACCACGAGCGGGAGCGCCTACAATGAGCAGTTCTTC
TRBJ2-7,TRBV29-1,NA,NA,CSVGRGGQPYEQYF,TGCAGCGTTGGCAGAGGCGGACAGCCCTACGAGCAGTACTTC
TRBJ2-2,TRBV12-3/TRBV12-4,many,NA,CASSLKGDAGELFF,TGTGCCAGCAGTTTAAAGGGAGACGCCGGGGAGCTGTTTTTT
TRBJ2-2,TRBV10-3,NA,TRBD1,CAIMRQGTDTGELFF,TGTGCCATCATGCGACAGGGAACGGACACCGGGGAGCTGTTTTTT
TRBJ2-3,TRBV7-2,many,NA,CASSPGITDTQYF,TGTGCCAGCAGCCCTGGAATCACAGATACGCAGTATTTT
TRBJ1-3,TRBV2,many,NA,CASSERTGTGNTIYF,TGTGCCAGCAGTGAAAGAACGGGTACTGGAAACACCATATATTTT
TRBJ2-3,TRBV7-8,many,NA,CASSLGAVSTDTQYF,TGTGCCAGCAGCTTAGGAGCGGTGAGCACAGATACGCAGTATTTT